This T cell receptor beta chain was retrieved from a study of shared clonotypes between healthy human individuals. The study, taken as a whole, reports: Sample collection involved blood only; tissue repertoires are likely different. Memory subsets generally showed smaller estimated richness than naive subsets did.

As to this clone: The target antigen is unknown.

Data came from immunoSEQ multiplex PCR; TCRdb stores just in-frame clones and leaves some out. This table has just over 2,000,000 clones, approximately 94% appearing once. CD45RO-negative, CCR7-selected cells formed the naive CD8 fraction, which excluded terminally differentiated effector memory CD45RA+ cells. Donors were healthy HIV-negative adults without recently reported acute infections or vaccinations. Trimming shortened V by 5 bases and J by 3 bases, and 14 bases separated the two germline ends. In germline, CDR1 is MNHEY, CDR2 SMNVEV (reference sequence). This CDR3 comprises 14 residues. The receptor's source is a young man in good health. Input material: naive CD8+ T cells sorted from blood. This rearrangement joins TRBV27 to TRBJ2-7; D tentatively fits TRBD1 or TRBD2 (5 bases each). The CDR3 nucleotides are TGTGCCAGCAGTCCGGGGTGGGGGAGCTACGAGCAGTACTTC. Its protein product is CASSPGWGSYEQYF.